This T cell receptor beta chain was profiled in a study of T-cell memory formation after mild COVID-19. CDR3 length: 13 residues. The V end was cut by 7 bases, the J end by 0 bases, with 7 bases between. CDR1 and CDR2 (germline): SGHVS, FQNEAQ. TCRdb ran MiXCR on the 5' RACE reads and lists one entry per CDR3 protein. Of about 200,000 distinct CDR3 sequences detected, around 9.1% appear once; the ten largest clones hold 3% to 4.5%. This clonotype was observed many times. The source of this sequence is a man between 18 and 35 years old who had mild COVID-19 (a few samples of this study predate the infection). Cell type and time point are not known. The chain joins TRBV7-8 to TRBJ2-4; D remains ambiguous. The sample comprised PBMCs or a T cell subset sorted from them (not recorded which). Here the CDR3 DNA reads TGTGCCAGCACAGAACTAGCCAAAAACATTCAGTACTTC. Translating it yields CASTELAKNIQYF.